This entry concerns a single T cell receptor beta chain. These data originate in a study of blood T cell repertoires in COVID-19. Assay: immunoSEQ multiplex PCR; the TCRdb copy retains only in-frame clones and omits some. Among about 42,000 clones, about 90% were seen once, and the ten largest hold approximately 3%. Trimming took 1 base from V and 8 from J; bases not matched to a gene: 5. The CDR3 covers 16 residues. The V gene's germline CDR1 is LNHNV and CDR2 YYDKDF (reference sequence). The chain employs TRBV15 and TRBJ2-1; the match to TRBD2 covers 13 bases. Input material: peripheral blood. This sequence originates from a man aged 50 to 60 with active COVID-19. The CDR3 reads CATSRGRTSGGDEQFF. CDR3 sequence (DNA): TGTGCCACCAGCAGAGGGAGGACTAGCGGGGGCGATGAGCAGTTCTTC.